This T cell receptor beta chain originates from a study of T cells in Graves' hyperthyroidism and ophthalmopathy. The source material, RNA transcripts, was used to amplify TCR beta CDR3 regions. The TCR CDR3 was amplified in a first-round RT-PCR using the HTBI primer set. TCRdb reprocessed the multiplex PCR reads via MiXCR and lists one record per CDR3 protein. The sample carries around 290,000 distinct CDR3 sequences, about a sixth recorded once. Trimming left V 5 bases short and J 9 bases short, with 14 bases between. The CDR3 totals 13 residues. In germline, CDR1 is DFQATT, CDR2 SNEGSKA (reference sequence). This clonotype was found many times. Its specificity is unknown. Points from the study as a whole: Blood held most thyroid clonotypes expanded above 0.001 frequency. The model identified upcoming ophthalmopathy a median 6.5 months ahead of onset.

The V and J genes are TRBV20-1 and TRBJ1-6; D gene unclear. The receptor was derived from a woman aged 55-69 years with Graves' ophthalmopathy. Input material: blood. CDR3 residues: CSAQQSSASPLHF. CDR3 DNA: TGCAGTGCTCAACAGTCTTCTGCTTCACCCCTCCACTTT.